A selection of T cell receptor beta chains follows, all from one sample in a study of blood T cells in healthy people across ages. MiXCR, applied by TCRdb to the 5' RACE reads, yields one record per CDR3 protein. The sample consists of roughly 1,100,000 distinct CDR3 sequences, 20% to 25% of them appearing once. The same data also contributed to another study, on T cells of mothers and their children.

The source material was blood. These receptors were taken from a girl under 10 years old in good health. Both conserved end residues are part of each CDR3. The D gene is left open where the match is weak. Clone size is given for some rows only: seen once, a few or many times, or a class if the clone is expanded.

NA,TRBD2,TRBV28,TRBJ2-1,TGTGCCAGCAGTGGGAGACCAGGACTAGCGGGAGATACCTACAATGAGCAGTTCTTC,CASSGRPGLAGDTYNEQFF
NA,NA,TRBV9,TRBJ2-3,TGTGCCAGCAGCATTTTCTCTCCGTCGGATACGCAGTATTTT,CASSIFSPSDTQYF
few,NA,TRBV3-1,TRBJ1-4,TGTGCCAGCAGCCAGAGGGGTAATGAAAAACTGTTTTTT,CASSQRGNEKLFF
once,NA,TRBV12-3/TRBV12-4,TRBJ2-1,TGTGCCAGCAGTTGGTCCCAGGTCCAGTTCTTC,CASSWSQVQFF
NA,NA,TRBV25-1,TRBJ2-3,TGTGCCAGCAGTGAATCGGTGGTCGCAGATACGCAGTATTTT,CASSESVVADTQYF
few,NA,TRBV6-5,TRBJ2-7,TGTGCCAGCAGTTACTTATCTGTCTACGTCTACGAGCAGTACTTC,CASSYLSVYVYEQYF
NA,NA,TRBV29-1,TRBJ2-5,TGCAGCGGGGTGGGACTTTACCAAGAGACCCAGTACTTC,CSGVGLYQETQYF
few,NA,TRBV7-8,TRBJ2-5,TGTGCCAGCAGCTTAGTGGGGGGGACAGGCGTAGAGACCCAGTACTTC,CASSLVGGTGVETQYF
many,NA,TRBV4-3,TRBJ2-5,TGCGCCAGCAGTCAAGACAGACAAGAGACCCAGTACTTC,CASSQDRQETQYF
NA,NA,TRBV12-3/TRBV12-4,TRBJ2-5,TGTGCCAGCAGTTTGGTAGGACCGTGGGAGACCCAGTACTTC,CASSLVGPWETQYF
few,NA,TRBV18,TRBJ2-1,TGTGCCAGCTCACCATTGGATGAGCAGTTCTTC,CASSPLDEQFF
NA,NA,TRBV10-3,TRBJ1-2,TGTGCCATCAGTGAGCCGGATGTAAAGGACAGTCTAAACTATGGCTACACCTTC,CAISEPDVKDSLNYGYTF
NA,TRBD2,TRBV4-2,TRBJ2-5,TGTGCCAGCAGCCAAGATCGACTAGCGGGGGGCCCAAGGTGGGAGACCCAGTACTTC,CASSQDRLAGGPRWETQYF
NA,NA,TRBV4-1,TRBJ1-1,TGCGCCAGCAGCCAAGTACCGGACGTATGGGGGGTAGCTTTCTTT,CASSQVPDVWGVAFF
NA,NA,TRBV29-1,TRBJ2-5,TGCAGCTCAAAGAAAAGGGGCGTGGAGACCCAGTACTTC,CSSKKRGVETQYF
few,TRBD2,TRBV20-1,TRBJ2-7,TGCAGTGCTATAGCGGGGTACTCCTACGAGCAGTACTTC,CSAIAGYSYEQYF
few,TRBD1,TRBV5-1,TRBJ1-1,TGCGCCAGCAGCGTGGGACAGCAGAACACTGAAGCTTTCTTT,CASSVGQQNTEAFF
few,NA,TRBV5-6,TRBJ2-1,TGTGCCAGCAGCATCGGGACACCCTCCGGGAATGAGCAGTTCTTC,CASSIGTPSGNEQFF
many,TRBD1,TRBV3-1,TRBJ2-5,TGTGCCAGCAGCCGACAGGGTGGAGAGACCCAGTACTTC,CASSRQGGETQYF
few,NA,TRBV7-3,TRBJ2-1,TGTGCCAGCAGCTTAAAACGGGTGGGCTACAATGAGCAGTTCTTC,CASSLKRVGYNEQFF
few,NA,TRBV7-9,TRBJ1-1,TGTGCCAGCAGCTTAGGGGGCAGGGAGAACACTGAAGCTTTCTTT,CASSLGGRENTEAFF
NA,NA,TRBV19,TRBJ2-3,TGTGCCAGTAGTATGCTCAGCACAGATACGCAGTATTTT,CASSMLSTDTQYF
NA,NA,TRBV10-3,TRBJ2-5,TGTGCCATCAGTGAACTTTTTGGTCTAGGGCAGGAGACCCAGTACTTC,CAISELFGLGQETQYF
NA,NA,TRBV11-3,TRBJ2-5,TGTGCCAGCAGCTTAGATGAGTATTTGGAGACCCAGTACTTC,CASSLDEYLETQYF
few,NA,TRBV5-6,TRBJ2-2,TGTGCCAGCAGCTTTCGGGACAAATCCGCCTGGGAGCTGTTTTTT,CASSFRDKSAWELFF
NA,NA,TRBV20-1,TRBJ1-1,TGCAGTGCTAGGGAGGTAGGGGGGCCCACTGAAGCTTTCTTT,CSAREVGGPTEAFF